These 5 T cell receptor beta chains came from one sample sequenced in a study of T cell responses to AZD1222 COVID-19 vaccine. Using immunoSEQ multiplex PCR, the repertoire was profiled, and TCRdb retains in-frame clones only, with some absent. The sample includes over 120,000 clones, around 87% of them seen just once. Sequences were derived from peripheral blood, sampled on day 0 of AZD1222 vaccination. The receptor source for this set is an adult in good health.

The gene calls are TRBV9 and TRBJ1-5; maybe TRBD1 (5 bases). Trimming shortened V by 3 bases and J by 3 bases, and 10 bases separated the two germline ends. This CDR3 is 14 amino acids long. Germline V gene lookup returns CDR1 SGDLS and CDR2 YYNGEE. CDR3 sequence reads: CASSGGASNQPQHF. Here the CDR3 DNA reads TGTGCCAGCAGCGGAGGGGCCTCCAATCAGCCCCAGCATTTT.

The chain has TRBV19 and TRBJ1-6; tentative D call: TRBD1 (5 bases). This CDR3 spans 14 amino acids. The germline V gene encodes CDR1 LNHDA and CDR2 SQIVND (reference sequence). The germline V and J ends were trimmed by 5 bases and 4 bases, with 9 bases remaining between them. This chain's CDR3 is CASSPGTYNSPLHF. The CDR3 DNA reads TGTGCCAGTAGTCCCGGGACGTATAATTCACCCCTCCACTTT.

V gene TRBV6-5 combines with J gene TRBJ2-1, with 8 positions matching TRBD1. CDR1 MNHEY and CDR2 SVGAGI come from the germline V gene. The trim removed 6 bases at V and 1 base at J, leaving 5 bases unmatched. The CDR3 sequence is 15 residues long. The CDR3 nucleotides are TGTGCCAGCAGCGAGGACAGGGTTTCCTACAATGAGCAGTTCTTC. Protein product: CASSEDRVSYNEQFF.

The chain recombines TRBV2 with TRBJ1-2; 7 bases are shared with TRBD1. V shed 0 bases and J 0 bases; nucleotides not matched to a gene: 10. This CDR3 comprises 18 residues. In germline, CDR1 is SNHLY, CDR2 FYNNEI. CDR3: CASSEAGDSAASNYGYTF. In DNA form, the CDR3 reads TGTGCCAGCAGTGAAGCTGGGGACAGTGCCGCCTCTAACTATGGCTACACCTTC. Complete variable domain (other parts from reference TRBV2 and TRBJ1-2): EPEVTQTPSHQVTQMGQEVILRCVPISNHLYFYWYRQILGQKVEFLVSFYNNEISEKSEIFDDQFSVERPDGSNFTLKIRSTKLEDSAMYFCASSEAGDSAASNYGYTFGSGTRLTVV.

The V call is TRBV7-8, the J call TRBJ2-1; D is uncertain. The CDR3 has 14 residues. Germline V lookup: CDR1 SGHVS, CDR2 FQNEAQ. Trimming removed 1 base at V and 7 bases at J, with 11 bases between. The CDR3 reads CASSLVQNTNEQFF. CDR3 bases: TGTGCCAGCAGCTTAGTCCAGAATACAAATGAGCAGTTCTTC.